Following are 23 T cell receptor beta chains from one sample sequenced in a study of blood T cell repertoires in COVID-19. The repertoire was sequenced with immunoSEQ multiplex PCR; TCRdb's copy has only in-frame clones and lacks some. The sample gives about 300,000 clones, 80% to 90% of which show up once; about 4.6% is in the top ten. What was sequenced was PBMCs or T cells enriched from blood (not recorded which). These receptors were taken from a man aged 30 to 39 who had recovered from COVID-19.

The V call is TRBV5-1, the J call TRBJ2-1; D is uncertain. Trimming left V 2 bases short and J 7 bases short, with 4 bases between. From germline, CDR1 is SGHRS and CDR2 YFSETQ. There are 11 residues in the CDR3. This chain's CDR3 is CASSFLNEQFF. The CDR3 nucleotides are TGCGCCAGCAGCTTCCTGAATGAGCAGTTCTTC.

This clone was counted only a few times. The chain is built from TRBV28 and TRBJ1-1; maybe TRBD1 (5 bases). Germline assignment: CDR1 MDHEN and CDR2 SYDVKM. The CDR3 covers 16 residues. With 3 bases removed from V and 1 base from J, the gap between germline ends came to 15 bases. The CDR3 DNA reads TGTGCCAGCAGTTTCTGGACCGGTACAGGGAACACTGAAGCTTTCTTT. Its translation: CASSFWTGTGNTEAFF.

The chain recombines TRBV6-5 with TRBJ1-2; a weak D match, TRBD1 (5 bases). Per germline, CDR1 MNHEY and CDR2 SVGAGI. The length of the CDR3 is 12 residues. Trimming shortened V by 6 bases and J by 4 bases, and 9 bases separated the two germline ends. CDR3 loop: CASSGQGYGYTF. In DNA, the CDR3 is TGTGCCAGCAGCGGACAAGGCTATGGCTACACCTTC.

V is TRBV6-5 and J is TRBJ1-1, with D maybe TRBD1 (5 bases). Trimming stripped 8 bases from V and 4 bases from J, with 17 bases between. Germline V gene data show CDR1 as MNHEY and CDR2 as SVGAGI. The CDR3 length is 14 residues. The CDR3 loop is CASPPGRAPTEAFF. CDR3 coding DNA: TGTGCCAGCCCCCCGGGCAGGGCTCCCACTGAAGCTTTCTTT.

The chain carries TRBV5-6 and TRBJ1-1; D gene ambiguous. The CDR3 loop spans 16 amino acids. The germline gives CDR1 SGHDT, CDR2 YYEEEE. The ends were cut back, 4 bases at V and 7 bases at J, with 23 bases in the middle. CDR3 in amino acids: CASSLPNYGTGSEAFF. CDR3 nucleotide sequence: TGTGCCAGCAGCCTGCCAAACTACGGTACGGGGAGTGAAGCTTTCTTT.

The chain is built from TRBV10-1 and TRBJ1-1, with D maybe TRBD1 (6 bases). CDR1 WNHNN and CDR2 SYGVQD come from the germline V gene (reference sequence). This CDR3 spans 13 amino acids. The ends were cut back, 6 bases at V and 0 bases at J, with 8 bases in the middle. CDR3: CASRGQLNTEAFF. CDR3 coding DNA: TGCGCCAGCAGAGGACAGTTGAACACTGAAGCTTTCTTT.

The chain combines TRBV11-1 with TRBJ2-7; 11 bases line up with TRBD2. Germline CDR1 and CDR2: SGHAT and FQDESV (reference sequence). Germline trimming cut 1 base from V and 3 bases from J; bases unmatched to any gene: 2. There are 15 residues in the CDR3. The CDR3 DNA reads as TGTGCCAGCAGCTTAGAACTAGCGGGGGTCTACGAGCAGTACTTC. Its translation is CASSLELAGVYEQYF. The whole variable domain, remainder taken from reference TRBV11-1 and TRBJ2-7, is EAEVAQSPRYKITEKSQAVAFWCDPISGHATLYWYRQILGQGPELLVQFQDESVVDDSQLPKDRFSAERLKGVDSTLKIQPAELGDSAMYLCASSLELAGVYEQYFGPGTRLTVT.

V usage is TRBV7-8 and J usage is TRBJ2-5; 9 positions match TRBD2. V lost 4 bases, J lost 2 bases, and 14 bases stayed unmatched. The CDR3 is 18 residues long. In germline, CDR1 is SGHVS, CDR2 FQNEAQ. The CDR3 sequence is CASSSTPAGGSGQETQYF. Written as DNA, the CDR3 is TGTGCCAGCAGCTCCACACCGGCGGGGGGGTCAGGGCAAGAGACCCAGTACTTC.

In the case of this clone: This sample also contains other DNA sequences that code for the same CDR3. The rearrangement uses TRBV18 and TRBJ2-3, with D perhaps matching TRBD1 (6 bases). The length of the CDR3 is 13 residues. Trimming pared 3 bases from V and 4 bases from J, leaving 8 bases between. Germline V gene sequence: CDR1 KGHSH, CDR2 LQKENI. Here the CDR3 reads CASSPGQPDTQYF. For the CDR3, the DNA is TGTGCCAGCTCACCTGGACAGCCAGATACGCAGTATTTT.

V usage is TRBV5-4 and J usage is TRBJ2-5, with D possibly being TRBD1 (5 bases). CDR1 SGHNT and CDR2 YYREEE come from the germline V gene (reference sequence). Trimming removed 4 bases from V and 4 bases from J, with 17 bases in between. The CDR3 is made up of 15 amino acids. CDR3 amino acids: CASSPTTDMRETQYF. The DNA of the CDR3 is TGTGCCAGCAGCCCAACAACGGACATGAGAGAGACCCAGTACTTC.

The chain has TRBV5-1 and TRBJ2-1; D gene uncertain. Per germline, CDR1 SGHRS and CDR2 YFSETQ. The CDR3 extends over 12 amino acids. V lost 5 bases and J 3 bases, leaving 6 bases between the germline ends. The CDR3 region is CASSQNYNEQFF. CDR3 sequence (DNA): TGCGCCAGCAGTCAAAACTACAATGAGCAGTTCTTC.

This chain joins TRBV27 and TRBJ1-5; 8 bases map to TRBD1. V was clipped by 8 bases and J by 2 bases; unmatched bases: 8. Looked up from germline, CDR1 is MNHEY and CDR2 is SMNVEV (reference sequence). The CDR3 has 15 amino acids. This CDR3 is CASGQGTNGNQPQHF. The CDR3, as DNA: TGTGCCAGCGGACAGGGTACGAACGGCAATCAGCCCCAGCATTTT.

The sample holds one count of this clone. The CDR3 here is CASSFWQNYGYTF. As DNA, the CDR3 is TGTGCCAGCAGTTTTTGGCAGAACTATGGCTACACCTTC. This sequence joins TRBV27 and TRBJ1-2; D is unclear. Trimming shortened V by 3 bases and J by 2 bases, and 7 bases separated the two germline ends. The CDR3 has 13 residues. CDR1 MNHEY and CDR2 SMNVEV come from the germline V gene (reference sequence).

CDR3 protein: CASSPPSGRIADTQYF. The CDR3 DNA is TGTGCCAGCAGCCCCCCTAGCGGGAGGATTGCAGATACGCAGTATTTT. The chain combines TRBV9 with TRBJ2-3; TRBD2 agrees at 11 bases. J lost 4 bases, V lost 4 bases, and 8 bases had no gene match. CDR1 and CDR2 from the germline V gene are SGDLS and YYNGEE. This CDR3 is 16 amino acids long.

The chain carries TRBV4-1 and TRBJ1-1; 7 nucleotides agree with TRBD1. The CDR3 is 13 amino acids. V lost 3 bases to trimming and J lost 7 bases; unmatched junction nucleotides: 5. CDR1 MGHRA and CDR2 YSYEKL come from the germline V gene. The CDR3 here is CASSHPWDSEAFF. CDR3 sequence (DNA): TGCGCCAGCAGCCATCCCTGGGACAGTGAAGCTTTCTTT.

The chain recombines TRBV3-1 (or the pseudogene TRBV3-2) with TRBJ1-5, with 10 positions matching TRBD1. CDR1 is LGHDT and CDR2 is YNNKEL in the germline V gene (reference sequence). This CDR3 is built from 16 residues. Trimming cost V 0 bases and J 2 bases; bases outside gene matches: 1. CDR3 DNA: TGTGCCAGCAGCCAAGATGGGACAGGGGGCAATCAGCCCCAGCATTTT. Protein sequence: CASSQDGTGGNQPQHF.

The genes are TRBV19 and TRBJ2-6; D not certain. This CDR3 region has 16 residues. Germline V gene sequence: CDR1 LNHDA, CDR2 SQIVND (reference sequence). V was clipped by 7 bases and J by 3 bases, with 16 bases between them. Written as DNA, the CDR3 is TGTGCCAGTACCCCCCCCAAAGCGCTTGGGGCCAACGTCCTGACTTTC. Translating gives CASTPPKALGANVLTF.

This rearrangement joins TRBV29-1 to TRBJ1-5, with D possibly TRBD1 on 6 matching bases. The CDR3 is made up of 13 amino acids. Germline CDR1 reads SQVTM; CDR2 reads ANQGSEA. The V end was cut by 4 bases, the J end by 1 base, with 8 bases between. The CDR3 reads CSVGDTSNQPQHF. Here the CDR3 DNA reads TGCAGCGTTGGGGACACCAGCAATCAGCCCCAGCATTTT.

This clone was counted once. The chain has TRBV30 and TRBJ1-3; maybe TRBD1 (5 bases). Deletions cut 0 bases from V and 0 bases from J, with 12 bases between. The CDR3 consists of 16 residues. Germline V gene data show CDR1 as GTSNPN and CDR2 as SVGIG (reference sequence). CDR3 residues: CAWSVIQAFSGNTIYF. CDR3 DNA sequence: TGTGCCTGGAGTGTAATACAGGCCTTCTCTGGAAACACCATATATTTT. The full variable domain, in which reference TRBV30 and TRBJ1-3 provide the parts outside the CDR3, is SQTIHQWPATLVQPVGSPLSLECTVEGTSNPNLYWYRQAAGRGLQLLFYSVGIGQISSEVPQNLSASRPQDRQFILSSKKLLLSDSGFYLCAWSVIQAFSGNTIYFGEGSWLTVV.

This rearrangement joins TRBV5-1 to TRBJ2-7; TRBD2 matches 7 bases. This CDR3 has 16 residues. J lost 0 bases, V lost 5 bases, and 11 bases had no gene match. Germline values: CDR1 SGHRS, CDR2 YFSETQ. The DNA for the CDR3 is TGCGCCAGCAGTCTGGGAGGGCTAGCGGTCTCCTACGAGCAGTACTTC. Translation gives CASSLGGLAVSYEQYF.

The genes are TRBV6-1 and TRBJ1-5; no definite D call. Germline assignment: CDR1 MNHNS and CDR2 SASEGT. V was pared by 2 bases and J by 3 bases, with 8 bases between. The length of the CDR3 is 14 residues. The DNA for the CDR3 is TGTGCCAGCAGTGAAACCCAGTTCAATCAGCCCCAGCATTTT. Its translation is CASSETQFNQPQHF.

This clone appeared once. The chain couples TRBV21-1 to TRBJ1-4; TRBD1, the table's D call, was not compared with the DNA. TRBV21-1 is a documented pseudogene. The CDR3 has 15 residues. CDR3: CASSKATATNEKLFF. The DNA for the CDR3 is TGTGCCAGCAGCAAAGCGACAGCCACTAATGAAAAACTGTTTTTT.

This clone has only one observation. The chain couples TRBV25-1 to TRBJ2-7; 10 bases are a match to TRBD2. The CDR3 consists of 14 residues. Germline CDR1 MGHDK, CDR2 SYGVNS. The junction had 2 bases not matched to a gene; V was cut back by 4 bases and J by 2 bases. The CDR3 DNA reads TGTGCCAGCAGTGGCCTAGCGGGAGCCTACGAGCAGTACTTC. Protein: CASSGLAGAYEQYF.